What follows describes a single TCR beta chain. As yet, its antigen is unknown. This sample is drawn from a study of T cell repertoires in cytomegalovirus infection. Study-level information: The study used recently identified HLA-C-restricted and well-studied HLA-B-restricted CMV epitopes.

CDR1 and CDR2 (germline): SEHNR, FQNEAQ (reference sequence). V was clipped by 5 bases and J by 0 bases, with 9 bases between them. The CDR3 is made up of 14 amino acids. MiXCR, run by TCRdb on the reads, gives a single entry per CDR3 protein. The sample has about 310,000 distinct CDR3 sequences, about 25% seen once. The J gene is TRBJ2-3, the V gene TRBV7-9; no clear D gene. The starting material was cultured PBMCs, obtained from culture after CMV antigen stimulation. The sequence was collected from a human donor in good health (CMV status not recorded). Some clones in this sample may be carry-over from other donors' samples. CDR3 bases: TGTGCCAGCAGCCGGACCTTTAGCACAGATACGCAGTATTTT. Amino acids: CASSRTFSTDTQYF. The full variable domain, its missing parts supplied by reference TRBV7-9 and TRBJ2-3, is DTGVSQNPRHKITKRGQNVTFRCDPISEHNRLYWYRQTLGQGPEFLTYFQNEAQLEKSRLLSDRFSAERPKGSFSTLEIQRTEQGDSAMYLCASSRTFSTDTQYFGPGTRLTVL.